The T cell receptor (beta chain) described here comes from a study of Ad26.COV2.S vaccination and SARS-CoV-2 variants. Across the study: Within the COV1001 Ad26.COV2.S trial arm, the donor was enrolled.

General study findings and limits: While placebo recipients had lower spike-specific TCR breadth, vaccine recipients had more.

In germline, CDR1 is LNHNV, CDR2 YYDKDF (reference sequence). V lost 2 bases and J lost 5, with 13 bases in between. This CDR3 region has 14 residues. Notes on this clone: Its antigen remains unidentified.

This table comes from immunoSEQ multiplex PCR, and its TCRdb copy is limited to in-frame clones, with some not included. The table includes about 440,000 clones, around 90% detected once. Treatment here: over 15 received Ad26.COV2.S at low or high dose, single or two shots; about 5 received placebo; per-sample allocation not given. Collection of samples fell on day 63 after the first vaccine or placebo injection. The clonotype comes from a person aged 18-65 years who received the Ad26.COV2.S COVID-19 vaccine or a placebo. The chain carries TRBV15 and TRBJ2-7; unclear D gene. The sample was peripheral blood, taken in a trial of Ad26.COV2.S vaccine versus placebo. In DNA, the CDR3 is TGTGCCACCAGCAGACCCCATGGGTGGGACGAGCAGTACTTC. Its translation: CATSRPHGWDEQYF.